Below, 4 T cell receptor beta chains from the same sample are listed, as sequenced in a study of shared T cell receptors in the human thymus. TCRdb's copy holds only in-frame clones and misses some; the assay was immunoSEQ multiplex PCR. Of about 660,000 clones listed, around 89% are singletons. The data also belong to a second study, concerning human thymus T cells.

Sequencing was done on a sample of thymocytes. The receptor source for this set is a boy younger than two with a congenital heart defect.

The chain has TRBV7-3 and TRBJ2-2, with D possibly TRBD2 on 6 matching bases. The CDR3 length is 15 residues. V was shortened by 3 bases and J by 1 base, with 9 bases between the two germline ends. The germline V gene has CDR1 SGHTA and CDR2 FQGTGA. The CDR3 sequence is CASSFGGVNTGELFF. The CDR3 DNA follows: TGTGCCAGCAGCTTCGGCGGGGTGAACACCGGGGAGCTGTTTTTT. The full variable domain, its missing parts supplied by reference TRBV7-3 and TRBJ2-2, is GAGVSQTPSNKVTEKGKYVELRCDPISGHTALYWYRQSLGQGPEFLIYFQGTGAADDSGLPNDRFFAVRPEGSVSTLKIQRTERGDSAVYLCASSFGGVNTGELFFGEGSRLTVL.

The genes are TRBV19 and TRBJ1-3; no reliable D call. V dropped 5 bases and J dropped 4 bases, with 15 bases sitting between them. The germline CDR1 and CDR2 sequences are LNHDA and SQIVND (reference sequence). The CDR3 is 15 residues long. CDR3 bases: TGTGCCAGTAGTCCCCTCGAGGTACCCGGAAACACCATATATTTT. Translating it yields CASSPLEVPGNTIYF.

V and J are TRBV28 and TRBJ2-1; 11 bases align to TRBD2. The junction had 1 base not matched to a gene; V was cut back by 0 bases and J by 0 bases. The germline gives CDR1 MDHEN, CDR2 SYDVKM. The CDR3 has 17 amino acids. CDR3 coding DNA: TGTGCCAGCAGTTTATGGGGACTAGCGGACTCCTACAATGAGCAGTTCTTC. This gives the protein CASSLWGLADSYNEQFF.

The chain employs TRBV7-2 and TRBJ2-7, with D maybe TRBD2 (5 bases). CDR1 SGHTA and CDR2 FQGNSA come from the germline V gene. The V end lost 1 base, the J end lost 2 bases, and 12 bases lay between the germline ends. CDR3 size: 15 residues. CDR3 residues: CASSLVGRGTYEQYF. DNA of the CDR3: TGTGCCAGCAGCTTAGTGGGCAGAGGGACCTACGAGCAGTACTTC. Filled out from reference TRBV7-2 and TRBJ2-7, the complete variable domain reads GAGVSQSPSNKVTEKGKDVELRCDPISGHTALYWYRQSLGQGLEFLIYFQGNSAPDKSGLPSDRFSAERTGGSVSTLTIQRTQQEDSAVYLCASSLVGRGTYEQYFGPGTRLTVT.